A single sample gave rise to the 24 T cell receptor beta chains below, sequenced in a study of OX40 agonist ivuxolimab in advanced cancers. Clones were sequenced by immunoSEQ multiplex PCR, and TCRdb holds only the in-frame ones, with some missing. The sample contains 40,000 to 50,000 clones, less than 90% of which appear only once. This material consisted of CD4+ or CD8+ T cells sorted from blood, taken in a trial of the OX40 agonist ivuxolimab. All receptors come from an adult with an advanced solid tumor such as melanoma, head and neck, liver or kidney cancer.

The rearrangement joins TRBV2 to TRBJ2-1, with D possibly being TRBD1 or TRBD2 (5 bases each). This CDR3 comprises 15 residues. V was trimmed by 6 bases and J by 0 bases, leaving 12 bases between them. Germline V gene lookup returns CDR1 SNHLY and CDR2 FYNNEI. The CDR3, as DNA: TGTGCCAGCAGGGGGGACCGGAGCTCCTACAATGAGCAGTTCTTC. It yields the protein CASRGDRSSYNEQFF.

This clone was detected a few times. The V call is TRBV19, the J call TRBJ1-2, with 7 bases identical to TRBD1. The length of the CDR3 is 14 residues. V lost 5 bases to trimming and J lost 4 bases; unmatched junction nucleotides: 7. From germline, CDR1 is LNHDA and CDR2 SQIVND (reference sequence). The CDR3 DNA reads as TGTGCCAGTAGTCCCAGACAGGGTCCCTATGGCTACACCTTC. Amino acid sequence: CASSPRQGPYGYTF. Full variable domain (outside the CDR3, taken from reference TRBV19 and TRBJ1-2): DGGITQSPKYLFRKEGQNVTLSCEQNLNHDAMYWYRQDPGQGLRLIYYSQIVNDFQKGDIAEGYSVSREKKESFPLTVTSAQKNPTAFYLCASSPRQGPYGYTFGSGTRLTVV.

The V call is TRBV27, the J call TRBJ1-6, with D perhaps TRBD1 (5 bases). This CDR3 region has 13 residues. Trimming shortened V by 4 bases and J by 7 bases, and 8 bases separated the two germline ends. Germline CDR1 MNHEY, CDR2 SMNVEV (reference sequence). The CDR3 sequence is CASSWAGNSPLHF. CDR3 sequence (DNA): TGTGCCAGCAGTTGGGCAGGGAATTCACCCCTCCACTTT.

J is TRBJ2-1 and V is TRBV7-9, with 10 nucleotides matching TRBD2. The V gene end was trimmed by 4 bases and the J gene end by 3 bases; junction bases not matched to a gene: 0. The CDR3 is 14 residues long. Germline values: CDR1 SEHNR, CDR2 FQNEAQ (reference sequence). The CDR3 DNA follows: TGTGCCAGCAGCTCTAGCGGGAGCTACAATGAGCAGTTCTTC. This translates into CASSSSGSYNEQFF.

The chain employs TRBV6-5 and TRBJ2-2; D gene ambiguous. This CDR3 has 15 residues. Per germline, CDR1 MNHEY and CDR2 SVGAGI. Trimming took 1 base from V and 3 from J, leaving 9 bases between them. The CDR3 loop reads CASSYFYTDTGELFF. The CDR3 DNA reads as TGTGCCAGCAGTTACTTTTATACGGACACCGGGGAGCTGTTTTTT.

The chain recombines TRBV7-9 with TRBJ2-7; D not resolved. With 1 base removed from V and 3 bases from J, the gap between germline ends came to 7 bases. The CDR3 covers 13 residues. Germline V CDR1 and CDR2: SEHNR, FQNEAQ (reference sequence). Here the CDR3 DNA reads TGTGCCAGCAGCTTAGGGGTGGGCTACGAGCAGTACTTC. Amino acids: CASSLGVGYEQYF.

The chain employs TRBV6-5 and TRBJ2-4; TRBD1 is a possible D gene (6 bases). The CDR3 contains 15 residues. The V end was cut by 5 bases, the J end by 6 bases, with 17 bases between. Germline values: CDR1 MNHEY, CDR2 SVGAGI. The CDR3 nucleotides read TGTGCCAGCAGTCAGTTCGGACAGCAAGCAAACATTCAGTACTTC. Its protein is CASSQFGQQANIQYF.

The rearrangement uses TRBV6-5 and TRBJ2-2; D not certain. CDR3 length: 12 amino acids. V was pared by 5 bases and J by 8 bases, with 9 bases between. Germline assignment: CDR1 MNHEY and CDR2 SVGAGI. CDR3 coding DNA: TGTGCCAGCAGTAGAATCAGGGGGGAGCTGTTTTTT. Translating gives CASSRIRGELFF.

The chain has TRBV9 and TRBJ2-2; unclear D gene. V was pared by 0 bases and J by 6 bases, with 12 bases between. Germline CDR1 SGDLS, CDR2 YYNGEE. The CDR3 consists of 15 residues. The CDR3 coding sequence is TGTGCCAGCAGCGTAGCTACGGGTGCAGCCGGGGAGCTGTTTTTT. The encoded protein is CASSVATGAAGELFF.

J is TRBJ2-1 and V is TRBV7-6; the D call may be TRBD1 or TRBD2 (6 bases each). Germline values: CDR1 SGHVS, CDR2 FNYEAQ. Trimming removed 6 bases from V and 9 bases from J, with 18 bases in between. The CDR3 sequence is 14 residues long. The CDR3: CASSRRTGGGEQFF. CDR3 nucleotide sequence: TGTGCCAGCAGTCGTAGGACCGGGGGCGGTGAGCAGTTCTTC.

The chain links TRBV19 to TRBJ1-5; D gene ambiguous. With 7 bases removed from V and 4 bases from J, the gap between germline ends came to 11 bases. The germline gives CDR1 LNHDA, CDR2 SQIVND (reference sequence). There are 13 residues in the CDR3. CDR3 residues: CASTAGRNQPQHF. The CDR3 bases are TGTGCCAGTACCGCGGGCAGGAATCAGCCCCAGCATTTT.

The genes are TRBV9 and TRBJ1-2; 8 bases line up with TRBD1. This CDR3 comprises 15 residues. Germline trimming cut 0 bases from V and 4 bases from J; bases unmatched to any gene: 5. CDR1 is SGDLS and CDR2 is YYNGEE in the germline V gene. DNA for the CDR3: TGTGCCAGCAGCGTAGGGGGGACAGGAACCTATGGCTACACCTTC. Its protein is CASSVGGTGTYGYTF.

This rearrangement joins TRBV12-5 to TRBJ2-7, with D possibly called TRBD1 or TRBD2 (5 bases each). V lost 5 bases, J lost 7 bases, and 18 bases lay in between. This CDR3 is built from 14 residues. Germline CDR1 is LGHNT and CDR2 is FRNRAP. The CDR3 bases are TGTGCTAGTGGTCCCGGGACGTTAACGGGGGAGCAGTACTTC. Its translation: CASGPGTLTGEQYF.

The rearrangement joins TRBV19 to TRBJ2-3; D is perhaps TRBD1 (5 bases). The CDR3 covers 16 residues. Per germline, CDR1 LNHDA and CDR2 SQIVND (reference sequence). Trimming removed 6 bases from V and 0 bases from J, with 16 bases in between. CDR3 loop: CASRDPGYASTDTQYF. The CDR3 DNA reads TGTGCCAGTAGGGACCCAGGGTACGCTAGCACAGATACGCAGTATTTT. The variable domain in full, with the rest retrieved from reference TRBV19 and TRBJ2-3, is DGGITQSPKYLFRKEGQNVTLSCEQNLNHDAMYWYRQDPGQGLRLIYYSQIVNDFQKGDIAEGYSVSREKKESFPLTVTSAQKNPTAFYLCASRDPGYASTDTQYFGPGTRLTVL.

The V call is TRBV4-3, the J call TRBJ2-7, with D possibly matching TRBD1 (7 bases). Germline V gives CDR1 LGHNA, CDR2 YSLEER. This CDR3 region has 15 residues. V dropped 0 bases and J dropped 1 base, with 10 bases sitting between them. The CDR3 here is CASSQEEGASYEQYF. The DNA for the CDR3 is TGCGCCAGCAGCCAAGAGGAGGGGGCATCCTACGAGCAGTACTTC.

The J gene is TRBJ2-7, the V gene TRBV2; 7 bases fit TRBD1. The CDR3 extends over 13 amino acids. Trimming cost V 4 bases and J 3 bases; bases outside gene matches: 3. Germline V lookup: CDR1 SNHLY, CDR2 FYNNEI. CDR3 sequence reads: CASSATGNYEQYF. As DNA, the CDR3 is TGTGCCAGCAGTGCGACAGGGAACTACGAGCAGTACTTC. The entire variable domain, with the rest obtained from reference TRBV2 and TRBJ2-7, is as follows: EPEVTQTPSHQVTQMGQEVILRCVPISNHLYFYWYRQILGQKVEFLVSFYNNEISEKSEIFDDQFSVERPDGSNFTLKIRSTKLEDSAMYFCASSATGNYEQYFGPGTRLTVT.

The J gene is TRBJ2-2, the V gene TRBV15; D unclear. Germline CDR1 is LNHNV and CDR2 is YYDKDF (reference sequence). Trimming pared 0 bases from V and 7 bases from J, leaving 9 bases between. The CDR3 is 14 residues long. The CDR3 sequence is CATSRDPGSGELFF. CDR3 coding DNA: TGTGCCACCAGCAGAGATCCAGGTAGCGGGGAGCTGTTTTTT.

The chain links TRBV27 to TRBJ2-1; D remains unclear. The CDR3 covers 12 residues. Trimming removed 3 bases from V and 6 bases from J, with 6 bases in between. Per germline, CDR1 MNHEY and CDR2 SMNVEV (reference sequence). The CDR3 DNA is TGTGCCAGCAGTTTTAGGAGCAATGAGCAGTTCTTC. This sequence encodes CASSFRSNEQFF.

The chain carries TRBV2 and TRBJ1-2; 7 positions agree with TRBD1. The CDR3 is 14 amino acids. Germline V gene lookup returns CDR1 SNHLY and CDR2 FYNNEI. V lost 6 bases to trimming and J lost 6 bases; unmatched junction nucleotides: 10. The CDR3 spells CASRIFRQGHGYTF. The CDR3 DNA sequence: TGTGCCAGCAGGATTTTCCGACAGGGCCATGGCTACACCTTC. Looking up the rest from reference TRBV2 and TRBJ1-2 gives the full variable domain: EPEVTQTPSHQVTQMGQEVILRCVPISNHLYFYWYRQILGQKVEFLVSFYNNEISEKSEIFDDQFSVERPDGSNFTLKIRSTKLEDSAMYFCASRIFRQGHGYTFGSGTRLTVV.

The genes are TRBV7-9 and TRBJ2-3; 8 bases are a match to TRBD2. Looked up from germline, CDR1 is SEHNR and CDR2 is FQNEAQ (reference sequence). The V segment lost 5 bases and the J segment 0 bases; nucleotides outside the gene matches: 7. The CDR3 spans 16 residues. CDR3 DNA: TGTGCCAGCAGCCGCACTAGCGGTTCTAGCACAGATACGCAGTATTTT. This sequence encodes CASSRTSGSSTDTQYF.

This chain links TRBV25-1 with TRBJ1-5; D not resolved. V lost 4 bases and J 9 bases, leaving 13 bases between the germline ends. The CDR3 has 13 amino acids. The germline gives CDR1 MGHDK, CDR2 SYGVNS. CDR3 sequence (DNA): TGTGCCAGCAGTGTTGGGAGCGCTGGGCCCCAGCATTTT. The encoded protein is CASSVGSAGPQHF. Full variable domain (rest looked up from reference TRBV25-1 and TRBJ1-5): EADIYQTPRYLVIGTGKKITLECSQTMGHDKMYWYQQDPGMELHLIHYSYGVNSTEKGDLSSESTVSRIRTEHFPLTLESARPSHTSQYLCASSVGSAGPQHFGDGTRLSIL.

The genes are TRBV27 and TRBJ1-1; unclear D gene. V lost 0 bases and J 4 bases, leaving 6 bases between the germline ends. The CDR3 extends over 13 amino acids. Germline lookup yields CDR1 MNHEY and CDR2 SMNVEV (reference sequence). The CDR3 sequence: CASSLSLGTEAFF. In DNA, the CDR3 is TGTGCCAGCAGTTTATCGTTAGGCACTGAAGCTTTCTTT.

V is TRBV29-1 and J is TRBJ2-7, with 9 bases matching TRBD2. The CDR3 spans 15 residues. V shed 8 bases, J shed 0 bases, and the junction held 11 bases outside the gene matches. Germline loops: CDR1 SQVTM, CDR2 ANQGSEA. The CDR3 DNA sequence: TGCAGCATTAGACTAGCGGAAGCTCTCTCCTACGAGCAGTACTTC. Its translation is CSIRLAEALSYEQYF.

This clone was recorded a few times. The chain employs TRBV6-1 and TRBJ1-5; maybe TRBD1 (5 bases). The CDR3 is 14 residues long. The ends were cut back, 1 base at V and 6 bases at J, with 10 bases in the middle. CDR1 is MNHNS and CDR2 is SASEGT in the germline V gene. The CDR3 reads CASSEVDSLQPQHF. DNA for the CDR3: TGTGCCAGCAGTGAAGTCGACAGTCTTCAGCCCCAGCATTTT.